This T cell receptor beta chain appears in the sequencing data of a study of CD4 and CD8 cells across lung adenocarcinoma regions. V was cut by 4 bases and J by 1 base, with 9 bases left in between. The CDR3 spans 14 residues. Germline V gives CDR1 LNHNV, CDR2 YYDKDF (reference sequence). One entry per CDR3 protein, called by TCRdb with MiXCR from the PCR reads. The sample lists about 6,500 distinct CDR3 sequences, about 52% occurring once. The patients had localized lung adenocarcinoma, a non-small cell subtype. The receptor was isolated from a female donor with lung adenocarcinoma. The CD4 and CD8 labels of this study may be unreliable. The chain recombines TRBV15 with TRBJ2-3; weak D call: TRBD2 (5 bases). Input material: CD8+ T cells from the center of a lung tumor. For the CDR3, the DNA is TGTGCCACCAGCATAAAGGGAGGCACAGATACGCAGTATTTT. Protein: CATSIKGGTDTQYF. Using reference TRBV15 and TRBJ2-3 for the parts outside the CDR3, the full variable domain is DAMVIQNPRYQVTQFGKPVTLSCSQTLNHNVMYWYQQKSSQAPKLLFHYYDKDFNNEADTPDNFQSRRPNTSFCFLDIRSPGLGDTAMYLCATSIKGGTDTQYFGPGTRLTVL.